This T cell receptor (beta chain) was observed in a study of CD8+ T cells in alopecia areata (dated by TCRdb to the late 2010s). Broadly, across the study: The treated patients took part in an open-label pilot trial in which moderate-to-severe alopecia areata was treated with oral tofacitinib at 5 to 10 mg twice daily. Biopsies were taken from tofacitinib-treated patients at baseline and at 4 and 24 weeks of treatment, and a later scalp biopsy was taken in several of the tofacitinib-treated patients. RNA was extracted with the PAXgene miRNA kit for fixed scalp, the miRNeasy kit for PBMCs, and the RNeasy kit for mouse skin. TCRbeta CDR3 regions were amplified by immunoSEQ multiplex PCR using 35 Vbeta forward and 13 Jbeta reverse primers. Human TCRbeta sequencing covered scalp tissue and sorted CD4+ and CD8+ peripheral blood T cells from patchy and totalis/universalis alopecia areata patients and healthy controls. Clonality in the scalp was compared among normal scalp (n=4), patchy alopecia areata scalp (n=8), and alopecia totalis/universalis scalp (n=8). Patients stayed on tofacitinib for 6 to 18 months and then had 6 months of follow-up off drug so that delayed response and recurrence could be assessed. To study T cell clonal expansion in alopecia areata, the researchers applied high-throughput TCRbeta sequencing to both the C3H/HeJ mouse model and human patients. The SALT score, which quantifies the percentage of affected scalp surface area, was used to measure disease severity in treated patients.

Library preparation was by the immunoSEQ multiplex PCR assay. To provide template for TCR sequencing, every sample had RNA extracted and reverse transcribed into cDNA. SuperScript III was used to make first-strand cDNA, primed with a 2:1 mix of oligo-dT and random hexamers. A synthetic immune receptor repertoire was used to gauge amplification bias, and whatever bias remained was removed computationally. In the authors' own workflow: After raw reads were preprocessed to remove errors, the CDR3 was defined following IMGT conventions as running from the conserved cysteine to phenylalanine. Clonality was computed by normalizing Shannon entropy by log2 of the number of productive unique TCRs and subtracting the result from 1. Whether scalp clones were CD4 or CD8 was inferred by matching scalp TCRbeta sequences against CD4 and CD8 repertoires sorted from blood. The clones in this table, taken by TCRdb from immuneACCESS, are in-frame only. Not every clone is retained; where verified, under half of the shortfall comes from an unresolved V gene, and the cause of the rest is unknown. V and J calls and clone size are copied from that table; D and trimming were computed from the DNA. This sample gives about 200,000 clones in total; around two fifths of them show up just once. The top ten clones comprise under 0.55% of the sample.

Points the paper makes about the study in general: Scalp clonality and the number of expanded CD8+ clones among the top 100 scalp clones were significantly decreased by tofacitinib. Higher clonality and more expanded CD8+ clones were observed in lesional scalp than in normal scalp, particularly in alopecia totalis/universalis, a finding suggestive of antigenic drive. Many expanded lesional clones persisted in scalp and blood during tofacitinib treatment, which may partly explain relapse after stopping treatment. Resident alphabeta T cells in normal human skin are also sequenced, complicating scalp TCR repertoire analysis, unlike mouse skin dominated by gammadelta T cells. Compared with mice, TCR sequences shared between patients were less clear, possibly partly because of HLA diversity across the patient population. Because the treated cohort was small and included a single nonresponder, larger studies are needed to assess links between baseline CD8+ expansion and response.

Comment on this clone: Its antigen is unknown. The sample holds no much larger clone one base away, and base qualities are not on file.

The meaning of the sample's treatment or condition label: oral pan-JAK inhibitor, 5-10 mg twice daily. Peripheral blood and lesional scalp punch biopsies were obtained from patients with alopecia areata. PBMCs were isolated by density centrifugation and stained for CD3, CD4 and CD8, and CD4+ and CD8+ T cells were sorted on a FACSAria. Sample: CD4+ T cells sorted from blood, taken around week 34, from a patient treated with tofacitinib. This clonotype was obtained from a human donor with alopecia areata.

The DNA sequence follows: TGTGCCAGCAGCTTGCCGGGGACCTGCGAGCAGTACTTC. Translated, this is CASSLPGTCEQYF. Here the chain combines TRBV5-4 and TRBJ2-7, with the D gene tentatively TRBD1 or TRBD2, based on 5 matching bases in each. From a lookup of the germline V gene (reference sequence), CDR1 and CDR2 are SGHNT and YYREEE. At the junction V is shortened by 1 base and J by 6 bases, with 11 bases in between. Its CDR3 holds 13 amino acids, cysteine through phenylalanine. The DNA shown is the 39-base CDR3, in frame from base 1.